A selection of T cell receptor beta chains follows, all from one sample in a study of cytomegalovirus exposure and HLA in healthy donors. Clones were read by immunoSEQ multiplex PCR, and TCRdb kept only the in-frame ones, dropping some. The sample shows around 130,000 clones, approximately 8.8% of them seen only once. The sample taken for sequencing was PBMCs. These receptors all come from a man aged 35-49 years in good health and CMV-seronegative. Each CDR3 is given with its conserved first and last residue. The D gene is left open where the match is weak. Some rows mark clone size as missing; the rest say once, few, many or name a class of expanded clone.

j_gene,v_gene,abundance,d_gene,CDR3aa,CDR3nt
TRBJ1-5,TRBV6-1,few,NA,CASSAQGSNQPQHF,TGTGCCAGCAGTGCTCAGGGGAGCAATCAGCCCCAGCATTTT
TRBJ2-7,TRBV6-5,few,TRBD1,CASSYGTGTGGEQYF,TGTGCCAGCAGTTACGGGACAGGGACAGGGGGCGAGCAGTACTTC
TRBJ2-7,TRBV6-1,few,TRBD2,CASRLAGVYGEQYF,TGTGCCAGCAGACTAGCGGGGGTCTACGGGGAGCAGTACTTC
TRBJ2-5,TRBV28,NA,TRBD2,CASSTRGRGNQETQYF,TGTGCCAGCAGTACCCGAGGGCGGGGGAACCAAGAGACCCAGTACTTC
TRBJ1-1,TRBV29-1,NA,TRBD1,CSVEGGQGGYTEAFF,TGCAGCGTTGAAGGGGGACAGGGTGGGTACACTGAAGCTTTCTTT
TRBJ1-3,TRBV27,few,NA,CASSKVPLYSGNTIYF,TGTGCCAGCAGTAAAGTCCCACTATACTCTGGAAACACCATATATTTT
TRBJ2-2,TRBV7-9,few,NA,CASSFQGSGELFF,TGTGCCAGCAGCTTCCAGGGATCCGGGGAGCTGTTTTTT
TRBJ2-3,TRBV4-3,few,NA,CASSQDYGRRTTDTQYF,TGCGCCAGCAGCCAAGATTATGGGCGAAGAACGACAGATACGCAGTATTTT
TRBJ1-2,TRBV14,few,NA,CASSQGTGGFGGYTF,TGTGCCAGCAGCCAGGGTACGGGAGGGTTCGGTGGCTACACCTTC
TRBJ1-6,TRBV21-1,few,NA,CASADGESSYNSPLHF,TGTGCCAGCGCGGACGGGGAGAGCTCCTATAATTCACCCCTCCACTTT
TRBJ2-3,TRBV5-1,NA,NA,CASSTPAEDTQYF,TGCGCCAGCAGCACCCCAGCGGAAGATACGCAGTACTTT
TRBJ2-3,TRBV5-6,few,NA,CASSPWTLAVGTDTQYF,TGTGCCAGCAGCCCGTGGACCCTAGCTGTAGGAACAGATACGCAGTATTTT
TRBJ2-5,TRBV30,NA,TRBD1,CAFGTGGRETQYF,TGTGCCTTCGGGACAGGGGGCAGGGAGACCCAGTACTTC
TRBJ2-2,TRBV11-2,NA,NA,CASSATATGELFF,TGTGCCAGCAGCGCGACAGCCACCGGGGAGCTGTTTTTT
TRBJ2-6,TRBV9,few,NA,CASSPGSYGANVLTF,TGTGCCAGCAGCCCCGGGAGCTATGGGGCCAACGTCCTGACTTTC
TRBJ2-5,TRBV5-6,NA,TRBD2,CASSFDAGAGEQYF,TGTGCCAGCAGCTTTGATGCCGGGGCGGGAGAGCAGTACTTC
TRBJ1-1,TRBV7-3,NA,NA,CASSLTQGAEAFF,TGTGCCAGCAGCTTAACACAAGGGGCTGAAGCTTTCTTT
TRBJ1-2,TRBV28,few,NA,CASSAPGDYGYTF,TGTGCCAGCAGCGCCCCGGGGGACTATGGCTACACCTTC
TRBJ2-7,TRBV19,NA,TRBD2,CASSKRRGGYEQYF,TGTGCCAGTAGTAAGCGGCGGGGGGGTTACGAGCAGTACTTC
TRBJ1-1,TRBV19,few,TRBD1,CASSYRGGTEAFF,TGTGCCAGTAGTTACAGGGGGGGCACTGAAGCTTTCTTT
TRBJ1-5,TRBV4-3,NA,TRBD1,CASSQTTGKGQPQHF,TGCGCCAGCAGCCAAACGACAGGGAAGGGTCAGCCCCAGCATTTT
TRBJ1-5,TRBV19,NA,TRBD1,CASSTTGDGPQHF,TGTGCCAGTAGTACGACAGGGGACGGGCCCCAGCATTTT
TRBJ1-1,TRBV11-2,NA,TRBD1,CASSDRDSVNTEAFF,TGTGCCAGCAGCGACCGGGACAGCGTTAACACTGAAGCTTTCTTT
TRBJ2-2,TRBV4-1,few,NA,CASSQEWSGGTGELFF,TGCGCCAGCAGCCAAGAGTGGTCCGGAGGGACCGGGGAGCTGTTTTTT
TRBJ2-1,TRBV4-1,NA,TRBD1,CASSQTPGQGANEQFF,TGCGCCAGCAGCCAAACGCCGGGACAGGGGGCAAATGAGCAGTTCTTC
TRBJ2-5,TRBV5-4,NA,NA,CASSLAESPETQYF,TGTGCCAGCAGCTTGGCCGAGAGCCCAGAGACCCAGTACTTC
TRBJ2-7,TRBV2,few,NA,CASRLTGNPPEGEQYF,TGTGCCAGCAGACTAACCGGGAACCCACCCGAAGGGGAGCAGTACTTC
TRBJ2-3,TRBV10-2,few,TRBD1,CATGQGRADTQYF,TGCGCCACGGGACAGGGAAGGGCAGATACGCAGTATTTT
TRBJ2-2,TRBV5-1,NA,TRBD2,CASSAGLAGFGELFF,TGCGCCAGCAGCGCGGGACTAGCGGGGTTCGGGGAGCTGTTTTTT
TRBJ2-1,TRBV5-4,NA,TRBD2,CASSQSGVTYNEQFF,TGTGCCAGCAGCCAAAGCGGGGTAACCTACAATGAGCAGTTCTTC
TRBJ1-6,TRBV2,NA,NA,CASSLSSYNSPLHF,TGTGCCAGCAGTTTATCGTCCTATAATTCACCCCTCCACTTT
TRBJ1-2,TRBV5-1,NA,NA,CASSISTGLGGYTF,TGCGCCAGCAGCATCTCTACAGGGTTGGGGGGCTACACCTTC
TRBJ2-7,TRBV11-2,few,TRBD1,CASSLSGGVSYEQYF,TGTGCCAGCAGCTTATCAGGGGGCGTTAGCTACGAGCAGTACTTC
TRBJ1-1,TRBV28,NA,TRBD1,CASSLLGTGGGFTEAFF,TGTGCCAGCAGTTTATTGGGGACAGGGGGCGGGTTCACTGAAGCTTTCTTT
TRBJ1-5,TRBV5-1,few,NA,CASSLKPDSFLMHQPQHF,TGCGCCAGCAGCTTGAAACCGGACAGTTTCTTAATGCATCAGCCCCAGCATTTT
TRBJ2-7,TRBV5-8,NA,NA,CASIIDPGFSYEQYF,TGTGCCAGCATCATCGACCCGGGTTTCTCTTACGAGCAGTACTTC
TRBJ1-2,TRBV2,few,NA,CASTGYANYGYTF,TGTGCCAGCACAGGGTATGCTAACTATGGCTACACCTTC
TRBJ1-2,TRBV19,few,NA,CASSADSLSYTF,TGTGCCAGTAGTGCCGACAGTTTGTCCTACACCTTC
TRBJ2-7,TRBV5-4,NA,TRBD2,CASSYLAGGLYEQYF,TGTGCCAGCAGCTATTTAGCGGGAGGGCTCTACGAGCAGTACTTC
TRBJ2-3,TRBV10-3,few,TRBD2,CAISELSSGTDTQYF,TGTGCCATCAGTGAGTTGTCTAGCGGGACAGATACGCAGTATTTT
TRBJ2-3,TRBV2,few,TRBD1,CATLKAGQGYTDTQYF,TGTGCCACATTAAAAGCGGGACAGGGCTACACAGATACGCAGTATTTT
TRBJ1-4,TRBV5-8,NA,NA,CASSLGASDEKLFF,TGTGCCAGCAGCTTGGGAGCATCCGATGAAAAACTGTTTTTT
TRBJ2-5,TRBV7-9,NA,NA,CASSLVIGRESYQETQYF,TGTGCCAGCAGCTTAGTTATAGGCAGGGAATCGTACCAAGAGACCCAGTACTTC
TRBJ2-1,TRBV7-2,few,TRBD2,CASSLSSGGQGEQFF,TGTGCCAGCAGCTTATCTAGCGGGGGGCAGGGGGAGCAGTTCTTC
TRBJ1-2,TRBV11-2,few,NA,CASTLGRGGNYGYTF,TGTGCCAGCACCCTGGGGCGTGGTGGGAACTATGGCTACACCTTC
TRBJ2-1,TRBV7-8,NA,NA,CASAPQASSYNEQFF,TGTGCCAGCGCCCCCCAAGCGTCCTCCTACAATGAGCAGTTCTTC